The clone carrying this T cell receptor (beta chain) was seen a few times. Its antigen remains unidentified. The data stem from a study of T cells after yellow fever vaccination. TCRdb re-analysed the 5' RACE reads in MiXCR, keeping a single row per CDR3 protein. This table holds hundreds of thousands of distinct CDR3 sequences, 21% found once. Study findings and constraints: A large majority of primary-vaccination clones showed up again after the booster (just under 97% CD4, 88% CD8).

This CDR3 region has 14 residues. V lost 0 bases and J lost 10, with 15 bases in between. The rearrangement uses TRBV12-3 or TRBV12-4 and TRBJ1-1; D is unresolved. The sequences come from PBMCs, collected around 3 weeks after the first yellow fever vaccination. The receptor comes from a young man who received the YFV17D yellow fever vaccine. The DNA of the CDR3 is TGTGCCAGCAGTTTAGCGAGGCACCCTCCGGGAGCTTTCTTT. It specifies CASSLARHPPGAFF.